The 10 T cell receptor beta chains below were found in one sample sequenced in a study of blood T cell repertoires in COVID-19. This table comes from immunoSEQ multiplex PCR, and its TCRdb copy is limited to in-frame clones, with some not included. The repertoire has roughly 230,000 clones, 80% to 90% of them found once; the top ten carry roughly 7.8%. The sequencing sample was made of peripheral blood. These TCRs come from a man aged 35 to 55 with active or convalescent COVID-19.

In this sample, this clone turned up many times. The chain is built from TRBV7-9 and TRBJ2-7; 8 bases match TRBD1. The trim removed 5 bases at V and 5 bases at J, leaving 11 bases unmatched. CDR1 and CDR2 (germline): SEHNR, FQNEAQ (reference sequence). The CDR3 is 15 amino acids. The CDR3 nucleotides are TGTGCCAGCAGCCTAAATCCGGACAGGGCCGACGAGCAGTACTTC. It codes for CASSLNPDRADEQYF. The entire variable domain, with the rest obtained from reference TRBV7-9 and TRBJ2-7, is as follows: DTGVSQNPRHKITKRGQNVTFRCDPISEHNRLYWYRQTLGQGPEFLTYFQNEAQLEKSRLLSDRFSAERPKGSFSTLEIQRTEQGDSAMYLCASSLNPDRADEQYFGPGTRLTVT.

The chain couples TRBV19 to TRBJ1-2; a weak D match, TRBD1 (5 bases). With 5 bases removed from V and 8 bases from J, the gap between germline ends came to 21 bases. The CDR3 covers 15 residues. CDR1 is LNHDA, CDR2 SQIVND, per germline (reference sequence). CDR3 nucleotides: TGTGCCAGTAGTCTACCGACAGTAGGAAACGAAGGCTACACCTTC. Translation gives CASSLPTVGNEGYTF.

This chain links TRBV24-1 with TRBJ2-3, with TRBD2 matching over 11 bases. The V gene's germline CDR1 is KGHDR and CDR2 SFDVKD. Losses at the gene ends were 5 bases for V and 4 bases for J; bases not matched to a gene: 10. The CDR3 contains 17 residues. The CDR3 reads CATSAPSSGGAPDTQYF. CDR3 nucleotide sequence: TGTGCCACCAGTGCCCCGAGTAGCGGGGGGGCCCCAGATACGCAGTATTTT.

V is TRBV5-5 and J is TRBJ2-7; a weak D match, TRBD2 (6 bases). CDR3 length: 15 residues. V was cut by 0 bases and J by 2 bases, with 12 bases left in between. The V gene's germline CDR1 is SGHKS and CDR2 YYEKEE (reference sequence). The CDR3 nucleotides are TGTGCCAGCAGCTTGGGGGGACTCTCTGCCTACGAGCAGTACTTC. Amino acids: CASSLGGLSAYEQYF. Supplemented by reference TRBV5-5 and TRBJ2-7, the full variable domain reads DAGVTQSPTHLIKTRGQQVTLRCSPISGHKSVSWYQQVLGQGPQFIFQYYEKEERGRGNFPDRFSARQFPNYSSELNVNALLLGDSALYLCASSLGGLSAYEQYFGPGTRLTVT.

The V call is TRBV5-5, the J call TRBJ2-1; 9 bases map to TRBD1. The CDR3 covers 15 residues. Germline-derived CDR1 and CDR2 are SGHKS and YYEKEE (reference sequence). The trim removed 3 bases at V and 9 bases at J, leaving 10 bases unmatched. CDR3 residues: CASSYTGGAGGEQFF. CDR3 coding DNA: TGTGCCAGCAGCTATACAGGGGGCGCAGGTGGTGAGCAGTTCTTC.

On this clone: Other DNA sequences in the same sample also yield this CDR3. V is TRBV12-3 or TRBV12-4 and J is TRBJ1-1; possible D gene TRBD1, 5 bases. The CDR3 covers 13 residues. V lost 3 bases and J 2 bases, leaving 7 bases between the germline ends. This CDR3 is CASSFGHNTEAFF. CDR3 in DNA: TGTGCCAGCAGTTTTGGACATAACACTGAAGCTTTCTTT.

This rearrangement joins TRBV11-3 to TRBJ2-5, with a tentative D call TRBD1 (6 bases). Trimming stripped 2 bases from V and 2 bases from J, with 12 bases between. The CDR3 spans 15 residues. The germline gives CDR1 SGHNT, CDR2 YENEEA. CDR3 DNA: TGTGCCAGCAGCTTAAACGGACAGCGTCAAGAGACCCAGTACTTC. Protein sequence: CASSLNGQRQETQYF. The whole variable domain, filled in from reference TRBV11-3 and TRBJ2-5, reads EAGVVQSPRYKIIEKKQPVAFWCNPISGHNTLYWYLQNLGQGPELLIRYENEEAVDDSQLPKDRFSAERLKGVDSTLKIQPAELGDSAVYLCASSLNGQRQETQYFGPGTRLLVL.

This chain links TRBV6-5 with TRBJ1-6; 7 bases are a match to TRBD1. J gave up 6 bases and V 7 bases, and 6 bases lay outside the gene matches. Germline V gene lookup returns CDR1 MNHEY and CDR2 SVGAGI. CDR3 length equals 14 residues. CDR3 sequence (DNA): TGTGCCAGCATTCCCGGGACAGTTAATTCACCCCTCCACTTT. Encoded protein: CASIPGTVNSPLHF.

The chain combines TRBV30 with TRBJ1-5, with D unresolved. CDR1 is GTSNPN and CDR2 is SVGIG in the germline V gene (reference sequence). With 1 base removed from V and 4 bases from J, the gap between germline ends came to 8 bases. The CDR3 runs to 13 residues. CDR3 sequence: CAWSAGWNQPQHF. For the CDR3, the DNA is TGTGCCTGGAGTGCGGGGTGGAATCAGCCCCAGCATTTT.

The V call is TRBV18, the J call TRBJ2-7; the match to TRBD2 covers 10 bases. The CDR3 sequence is 16 residues long. J gave up 4 bases and V 0 bases, and 6 bases lay outside the gene matches. Germline V lookup: CDR1 KGHSH, CDR2 LQKENI. CDR3 sequence: CASSPPLLAGFYEQYF. CDR3 bases: TGTGCCAGCTCACCACCACTACTAGCGGGGTTTTACGAGCAGTACTTC.